The next 29 T cell receptor beta chains were all read from a single sample in a study of blood T cell repertoires in COVID-19. The table came from immunoSEQ multiplex PCR; TCRdb's copy has only in-frame clones and leaves some out. Among some 76,000 clones listed, 70% to 90% were seen once. Sequencing used peripheral blood. These TCRs come from an elderly man in a cohort sampled during active COVID-19.

The chain has TRBV5-3 and TRBJ1-1; TRBD1 is a possible D gene (6 bases). TRBV5-3 is marked as an open reading frame, function uncertain. The CDR3 runs 13 residues. Trimming left V 7 bases short and J 5 bases short, with 15 bases between. The CDR3 coding sequence is TGTGCCAGAGTAATGGGGGGGCGGACTGAAGCTTTCTTT. It is translated as CARVMGGRTEAFF.

The rearrangement uses TRBV6-5 and TRBJ1-1; no definite D call. There are 15 residues in the CDR3. The V end was cut by 0 bases, the J end by 1 base, with 9 bases between. Per germline, CDR1 MNHEY and CDR2 SVGAGI. CDR3 DNA sequence: TGTGCCAGCAGTTACTCGAGTAACAGGAACACTGAAGCTTTCTTT. Its translation: CASSYSSNRNTEAFF.

The V and J genes are TRBV20-1 and TRBJ2-7; 7 nucleotides agree with TRBD1. CDR1 and CDR2 (germline): DFQATT, SNEGSKA (reference sequence). This CDR3 is built from 11 residues. The J segment lost 7 bases and the V segment lost 5 bases, leaving 5 bases of the junction unmatched. The CDR3 sequence: CSAPTGREQYF. For the CDR3, the DNA is TGCAGTGCTCCGACAGGGCGTGAGCAGTACTTC.

J is TRBJ1-3 and V is TRBV2, with D tentatively TRBD1 (6 bases). The CDR3 contains 15 residues. Per germline, CDR1 SNHLY and CDR2 FYNNEI. The V gene lost 1 base and the J gene lost 2 bases, with 9 bases spanning the gap. The CDR3 region is CASSEEGVAGNTIYF. Here the CDR3 DNA reads TGTGCCAGCAGTGAAGAGGGGGTGGCTGGAAACACCATATATTTT.

The chain combines TRBV5-6 with TRBJ2-2; 10 nucleotides align to TRBD1. CDR3 size: 16 residues. The V gene end was trimmed by 4 bases and the J gene end by 6 bases; junction bases not matched to a gene: 9. Germline V lookup: CDR1 SGHDT, CDR2 YYEEEE. The CDR3 bases are TGTGCCAGCAGCGACCGGGACAGGGGAGGCGCCGGGGAGCTGTTTTTT. It is translated as CASSDRDRGGAGELFF. The entire variable domain, with the rest obtained from reference TRBV5-6 and TRBJ2-2, is as follows: DAGVTQSPTHLIKTRGQQVTLRCSPKSGHDTVSWYQQALGQGPQFIFQYYEEEERQRGNFPDRFSGHQFPNYSSELNVNALLLGDSALYLCASSDRDRGGAGELFFGEGSRLTVL.

V usage is TRBV7-2 and J usage is TRBJ2-3, with D unresolved. From germline, CDR1 is SGHTA and CDR2 FQGNSA. Trimming left V 5 bases short and J 6 bases short, with 15 bases between. This CDR3 has 14 residues. The CDR3 loop is CASSHYRVFDTQYF. The CDR3 coding sequence is TGTGCCAGCAGCCATTACCGGGTCTTTGATACGCAGTATTTT.

J is TRBJ2-1 and V is TRBV3-1 (or the pseudogene TRBV3-2); 8 bases match TRBD2. The CDR3 contains 14 residues. After removal of 4 bases from V and 9 bases from J, the junction contained 8 bases not matched to a gene. Germline V gene data show CDR1 as LGHDT and CDR2 as YNNKEL (reference sequence). Here the CDR3 DNA reads TGTGCCAGCAGCCTGCGGACTAGCAACGGTGAGCAGTTCTTC. Its protein product is CASSLRTSNGEQFF.

CDR3 residues: CASNQGDTSMNTEAFF. The CDR3 coding sequence is TGTGCCAGCAACCAGGGGGACACCTCCATGAACACTGAAGCTTTCTTT. V usage is TRBV14 and J usage is TRBJ1-1; 7 positions agree with TRBD1. V was clipped by 7 bases and J by 0 bases; unmatched bases: 11. The CDR3 loop spans 16 amino acids. Germline values: CDR1 SGHDN, CDR2 FVKESK.

In its sample, this clone was seen once. The V gene is TRBV7-6, the J gene TRBJ2-2; D perhaps matches TRBD1 (5 bases). V dropped 5 bases and J dropped 4 bases, with 8 bases sitting between them. Germline CDR1 reads SGHVS; CDR2 reads FNYEAQ. The CDR3 loop spans 13 amino acids. The CDR3 DNA reads TGTGCCAGCAGCCCCGACAGCACCGGGGAGCTGTTTTTT. It translates to CASSPDSTGELFF.

This chain uses TRBV9 with TRBJ2-6; 8 nucleotides match TRBD2. There are 18 residues in the CDR3. V lost 2 bases to trimming and J lost 2 bases; unmatched junction nucleotides: 9. Germline values: CDR1 SGDLS, CDR2 YYNGEE. CDR3 region: CASSVELGTSPGANVLTF. CDR3 DNA sequence: TGTGCCAGCAGCGTGGAGCTTGGGACTAGTCCTGGGGCCAACGTCCTGACTTTC. Full variable domain (rest looked up from reference TRBV9 and TRBJ2-6): DSGVTQTPKHLITATGQRVTLRCSPRSGDLSVYWYQQSLDQGLQFLIQYYNGEERAKGNILERFSAQQFPDLHSELNLSSLELGDSALYFCASSVELGTSPGANVLTFGAGSRLTVL.

This sequence joins TRBV11-3 and TRBJ2-2; TRBD1 aligns across 7 bases. Germline-derived CDR1 and CDR2 are SGHNT and YENEEA. V lost 4 bases, J lost 0 bases, and 8 bases stayed unmatched. The CDR3 runs 17 residues. The CDR3 loop reads CASSSITGTANTGELFF. The CDR3 DNA is TGTGCCAGCAGCTCCATAACCGGGACAGCGAACACCGGGGAGCTGTTTTTT.

The V call is TRBV19, the J call TRBJ2-2; TRBD1 is a possible D gene (6 bases). The CDR3 consists of 15 residues. Trimming took 4 bases from V and 5 from J, leaving 14 bases between them. Germline V gene sequence: CDR1 LNHDA, CDR2 SQIVND (reference sequence). Written as DNA, the CDR3 is TGTGCCAGTAGTAAAGAGTACAGGGCGACCGGGGAGCTGTTTTTT. Translating gives CASSKEYRATGELFF.

The rearrangement joins TRBV15 to TRBJ2-1; D is undetermined. Trimming left V 0 bases short and J 15 bases short, with 15 bases between. Looked up from germline, CDR1 is LNHNV and CDR2 is YYDKDF (reference sequence). The CDR3 contains 13 residues. In DNA form, the CDR3 reads TGTGCCACCAGCAGAGATCCAGGAACGAATCCGTTCTTC. This sequence encodes CATSRDPGTNPFF.

The V and J genes are TRBV6-2 or TRBV6-3 and TRBJ2-3; 10 nucleotides line up with TRBD2. The germline V gene encodes CDR1 MNHEY and CDR2 SVGEGT. V lost 2 bases, J lost 5 bases, and 7 bases stayed unmatched. This CDR3 contains 16 residues. DNA for the CDR3: TGTGCCAGCAGTTACGGGATAGCGGGGGGCCTAGATACGCAGTATTTT. Amino acid sequence: CASSYGIAGGLDTQYF.

V usage is TRBV3-1 (or the pseudogene TRBV3-2) and J usage is TRBJ1-3; a weak D match, TRBD1 (5 bases). The V end was cut by 4 bases, the J end by 0 bases, with 16 bases between. The CDR3 is 17 amino acids. Germline V CDR1 and CDR2: LGHDT, YNNKEL (reference sequence). The CDR3 coding sequence is TGTGCCAGCAGCCTTCTCGGGACTCAACTCTCTGGAAACACCATATATTTT. It yields the protein CASSLLGTQLSGNTIYF.

The rearrangement uses TRBV19 and TRBJ2-3, with 8 positions matching TRBD1. The CDR3 has 16 amino acids. V shed 4 bases and J 2 bases; nucleotides not matched to a gene: 8. Germline CDR1 LNHDA, CDR2 SQIVND (reference sequence). In DNA, the CDR3 is TGTGCCAGTAGTAGCCCAGGGGGCGCGAACACAGATACGCAGTATTTT. Its protein product is CASSSPGGANTDTQYF.

V gene TRBV18 combines with J gene TRBJ2-5, with no clear D. This CDR3 has 14 amino acids. The V end lost 0 bases, the J end lost 4 bases, and 9 bases lay between the germline ends. CDR1 is KGHSH and CDR2 is LQKENI in the germline V gene. The CDR3 DNA follows: TGTGCCAGCTCACCACCGGGCCTCTTAGAGACCCAGTACTTC. Its translation is CASSPPGLLETQYF.

The chain couples TRBV11-2 to TRBJ2-7; tentatively, D is TRBD1 (5 bases). The CDR3 is made up of 13 amino acids. V lost 1 base and J 11 bases, leaving 15 bases between the germline ends. CDR1 and CDR2 from the germline V gene are SGHAT and FQNNGV. The CDR3 sequence is CASSLADMTEKYF. Written as DNA, the CDR3 is TGTGCCAGCAGCTTAGCCGACATGACAGAGAAGTACTTC.

The chain links TRBV5-1 to TRBJ2-3, with D perhaps TRBD1 (6 bases). V lost 0 bases to trimming and J lost 2 bases, with 16 bases between them. Per germline, CDR1 SGHRS and CDR2 YFSETQ. The CDR3 covers 17 residues. The CDR3 DNA reads TGCGCCAGCAGCTTGGAGGCCAGGGGTACACACACAGATACGCAGTATTTT. Residues: CASSLEARGTHTDTQYF.

The chain uses TRBV4-1 and TRBJ1-4, with unresolved D. Trimming left V 0 bases short and J 8 bases short, with 16 bases between. Germline CDR1 and CDR2: MGHRA and YSYEKL. The CDR3 is 16 amino acids. DNA of the CDR3: TGCGCCAGCAGCCAAGATTTTGCAGACGCGGGCGAAAAACTGTTTTTT. It is translated as CASSQDFADAGEKLFF.

CDR3: CASSQVGPSGGFGYTF. The CDR3 DNA is TGTGCCAGCAGCCAAGTGGGGCCGTCAGGGGGTTTTGGCTACACCTTC. The rearrangement uses TRBV3-1 (or the pseudogene TRBV3-2) and TRBJ1-2; 7 positions match TRBD1. CDR1 and CDR2 (germline): LGHDT, YNNKEL (reference sequence). Trimming took 1 base from V and 7 from J; bases not matched to a gene: 12. The CDR3 runs 16 residues.

The V call is TRBV7-9, the J call TRBJ1-4; D call uncertain. The ends were cut back, 3 bases at V and 7 bases at J, with 6 bases in the middle. The CDR3 is 12 amino acids. Per the germline V gene, CDR1 is SEHNR and CDR2 is FQNEAQ (reference sequence). CDR3 sequence: CASSFTREKLFF. The CDR3 DNA follows: TGTGCCAGCAGCTTCACACGTGAAAAACTGTTTTTT.

The chain has TRBV10-3 and TRBJ1-6; 8 nucleotides match TRBD1. The CDR3 covers 14 residues. Looked up from germline, CDR1 is ENHRY and CDR2 is SYGVKD. V lost 3 bases, J lost 5 bases, and 0 bases stayed unmatched. The CDR3 DNA reads as TGTGCCATCAGTGAACAGGGGGATAATTCACCCCTCCACTTT. This gives the protein CAISEQGDNSPLHF.

As DNA, the CDR3 is TGTGCCAGCAGCGTAACTAGCGGGGGGAAGGTAGATACGCAGTATTTT. It is translated as CASSVTSGGKVDTQYF. The chain is built from TRBV9 and TRBJ2-3; TRBD2 aligns across 12 bases. CDR1 SGDLS and CDR2 YYNGEE come from the germline V gene. The junction had 5 bases not matched to a gene; V was cut back by 1 base and J by 5 bases. The length of the CDR3 is 16 residues.

The CDR3: CASSLGGHPEETQYF. The CDR3 region has the DNA TGCGCCAGCAGCTTGGGAGGACACCCAGAAGAGACCCAGTACTTC. The V and J genes are TRBV5-1 and TRBJ2-5; maybe TRBD1 (5 bases). The CDR3 contains 15 residues. Per the germline V gene, CDR1 is SGHRS and CDR2 is YFSETQ. Trimming pared 0 bases from V and 3 bases from J, leaving 12 bases between.

This chain's CDR3 is CASSILAGGTYGYTF. Written as DNA, the CDR3 is TGTGCCAGTAGTATACTCGCGGGCGGTACCTATGGCTACACCTTC. The rearrangement uses TRBV19 and TRBJ1-2, with D uncertain. With 2 bases removed from V and 4 bases from J, the gap between germline ends came to 14 bases. Germline values: CDR1 LNHDA, CDR2 SQIVND (reference sequence). The CDR3 is 15 residues long.

This clone showed up just a few times. CDR3 in DNA: TGCGCCAGTAGCGGACAGGACAACTACGAGCAGTACGTC. Translating it yields CASSGQDNYEQYV. The rearrangement links TRBV5-1 to TRBJ2-7, with a weak D call TRBD1 (7 bases). With 8 bases removed from V and 3 bases from J, the gap between germline ends came to 15 bases. Looked up from germline, CDR1 is SGHRS and CDR2 is YFSETQ. The CDR3 contains 13 residues.

J is TRBJ1-5 and V is TRBV19, with D possibly matching TRBD1 (5 bases). The germline V and J ends were trimmed by 5 bases and 6 bases, with 17 bases remaining between them. Germline CDR1 and CDR2: LNHDA and SQIVND (reference sequence). The CDR3 is made up of 15 amino acids. This chain's CDR3 is CASSSQTALGQPQHF. Here the CDR3 DNA reads TGTGCCAGTAGTTCCCAGACAGCCCTCGGTCAGCCCCAGCATTTT.

This clone has only one observation. V and J are TRBV11-3 and TRBJ2-7, with 9 bases matching TRBD1. CDR1 and CDR2 from the germline V gene are SGHNT and YENEEA. There are 14 residues in the CDR3. V gave up 3 bases and J gave up 2 bases; unmatched junction bases: 2. CDR3: CASSFGTGPYEQYF. DNA for the CDR3: TGTGCCAGCAGCTTTGGGACAGGGCCCTACGAGCAGTACTTC.